The sequence of this T cell receptor (beta chain) was determined in a study of circulating and synovial CD4+ cells in juvenile arthritis. Broader study findings: Measured synovium overlap likely understates the true shared repertoire. Bulk blood CD4 repertoires were more diverse than these.

Clones were sequenced by immunoSEQ multiplex PCR, and TCRdb holds only the in-frame ones, with some missing. The data contain about 32,000 clones, over 85% of them singletons. Donors were patients with active juvenile idiopathic arthritis. Germline values: CDR1 LGHNT, CDR2 FRNRAP. CDR3 length: 16 residues. V dropped 3 bases and J dropped 8; count of bases not matched to a gene: 6. Note on this clone: What it binds is unknown.

Sample: CD4+ T cells from blood. V and J are TRBV12-5 and TRBJ2-1, with 14 positions matching TRBD2. The clonotype was recovered from a human donor with juvenile idiopathic arthritis. The CDR3: CASGFLGTSGSYEQFF. CDR3 nucleotides: TGTGCTAGTGGTTTTCTGGGGACTAGCGGGAGTTATGAGCAGTTCTTC.